These 10 T cell receptor beta chains were sequenced from one sample in a study of cytomegalovirus exposure and HLA in healthy donors. Primers included in the PCR were 60 Vbeta and 13 Jbeta primers. The protocol was immunoSEQ multiplex PCR, while the TCRdb copy is restricted to in-frame clones and leaves out a portion. This table has about 130,000 clones, 80% appearing once. Sequencing was done on a sample of PBMCs. Every receptor here comes from a man aged 30 to 39 in good health and CMV-seropositive.

The chain employs TRBV9 and TRBJ2-7; D may be TRBD1 (6 bases). Trimming took off 0 bases at V and 7 bases at J, with 14 bases between the two ends. The length of the CDR3 is 14 residues. CDR1 and CDR2 from the germline V gene are SGDLS and YYNGEE. The chain's CDR3 is CASSVGGQTSEQYF. Written as DNA, the CDR3 is TGTGCCAGCAGCGTAGGGGGGCAAACTTCGGAGCAGTACTTC.

The V and J genes are TRBV19 and TRBJ2-4; 10 bases are shared with TRBD1. The J segment lost 14 bases and the V segment lost 10 bases, leaving 14 bases of the junction unmatched. In germline, CDR1 is LNHDA, CDR2 SQIVND (reference sequence). CDR3 size: 13 residues. CDR3 nucleotide sequence: TGTGCCACCCTGGGACAGGGGAATAGGAAAAAGTACTTC. This gives the protein CATLGQGNRKKYF.

This clone was seen a single time. This chain connects TRBV7-9 to TRBJ1-1; no firm D call. There are 14 residues in the CDR3. The V gene lost 2 bases and the J gene lost 0 bases, with 7 bases spanning the gap. CDR1 and CDR2 from the germline V gene are SEHNR and FQNEAQ (reference sequence). CDR3 sequence reads: CASSLQLMNTEAFF. The CDR3 nucleotides are TGTGCCAGCAGCTTACAACTCATGAACACTGAAGCTTTCTTT.

The chain employs TRBV9 and TRBJ1-1; D is possibly TRBD1 (5 bases). This CDR3 is built from 16 residues. Trimming removed 0 bases at V and 2 bases at J, with 14 bases between. Per the germline V gene, CDR1 is SGDLS and CDR2 is YYNGEE. CDR3 loop: CASSVGLGGVNTEAFF. The CDR3 nucleotides are TGTGCCAGCAGCGTAGGTCTCGGGGGGGTTAACACTGAAGCTTTCTTT.

V usage is TRBV10-3 and J usage is TRBJ2-2, with D uncertain. V was pared by 6 bases and J by 7 bases, with 6 bases between. The germline CDR1 and CDR2 sequences are ENHRY and SYGVKD. The CDR3 is 11 amino acids. CDR3 DNA: TGTGCCATCAGGGTCGGCGGGGAGCTGTTTTTT. Translated, it gives CAIRVGGELFF.

This clone occurred once. The chain uses TRBV6-1 and TRBJ1-5; D ambiguous. The CDR3 length is 13 residues. Per germline, CDR1 MNHNS and CDR2 SASEGT. Trimming took off 8 bases at V and 1 base at J, with 9 bases between the two ends. The CDR3 DNA is TGTGCCAGCTCTGGGAGAAGCAATCAGCCCCAGCATTTT. Translated: CASSGRSNQPQHF.

The chain recombines TRBV27 with TRBJ2-5; 7 bases are a match to TRBD2. The germline CDR1 and CDR2 sequences are MNHEY and SMNVEV (reference sequence). The CDR3 is 17 amino acids. Germline trimming cut 2 bases from V and 0 bases from J; bases unmatched to any gene: 9. The CDR3 DNA is TGTGCCAGCAGTTTAGGCGGCGGGAGTAAATACCAAGAGACCCAGTACTTC. Translation gives CASSLGGGSKYQETQYF.

This rearrangement joins TRBV7-8 to TRBJ1-5; TRBD1 aligns across 9 bases. Looked up from germline, CDR1 is SGHVS and CDR2 is FQNEAQ. The CDR3 runs 16 residues. V shed 5 bases, J shed 1 base, and the junction held 6 bases outside the gene matches. CDR3 coding DNA: TGTGCCAGCAGCGAGACACAGGGGGCGAGCAATCAGCCCCAGCATTTT. Protein sequence: CASSETQGASNQPQHF.

The chain carries TRBV6-5 and TRBJ2-5; 8 bases map to TRBD2. Per germline, CDR1 MNHEY and CDR2 SVGAGI. V lost 2 bases and J lost 1; bases outside the gene matches: 6. The CDR3 covers 16 residues. Here the CDR3 reads CASSYVERGPQETQYF. In DNA form, the CDR3 reads TGTGCCAGCAGTTACGTGGAGCGGGGGCCCCAAGAGACCCAGTACTTC.

The rearrangement uses TRBV7-2 and TRBJ1-2, with D uncertain. Trimming left V 1 base short and J 8 bases short, with 14 bases between. Per germline, CDR1 SGHTA and CDR2 FQGNSA. The CDR3 length is 14 residues. The CDR3 bases are TGTGCCAGCAGCTTAGAAGTAGCTTTTGGGGGCTACACCTTC. This gives the protein CASSLEVAFGGYTF.